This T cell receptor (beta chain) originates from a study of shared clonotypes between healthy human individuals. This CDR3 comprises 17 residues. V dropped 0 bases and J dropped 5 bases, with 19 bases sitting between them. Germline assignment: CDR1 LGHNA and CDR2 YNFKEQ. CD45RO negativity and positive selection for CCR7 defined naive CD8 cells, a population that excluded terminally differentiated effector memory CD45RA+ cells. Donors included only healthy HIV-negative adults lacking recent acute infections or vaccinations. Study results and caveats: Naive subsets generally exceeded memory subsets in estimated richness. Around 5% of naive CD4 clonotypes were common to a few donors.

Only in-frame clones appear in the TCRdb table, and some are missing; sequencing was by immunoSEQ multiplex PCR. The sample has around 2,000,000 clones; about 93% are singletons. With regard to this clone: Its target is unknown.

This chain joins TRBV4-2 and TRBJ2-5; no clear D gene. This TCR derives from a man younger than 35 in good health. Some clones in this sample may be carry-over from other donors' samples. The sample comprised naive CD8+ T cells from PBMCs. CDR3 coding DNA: TGTGCCAGCAGCCAAGATCCCGCCTCGCTAGGGTCGGAGACCCAGTACTTC. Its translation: CASSQDPASLGSETQYF.